These 3 T cell receptor beta chains were sequenced from one sample in a study of CD8+CD57+ T cells in acquired aplastic anemia. Profiles of TCR beta VDJ and CDR3 were generated from a genomic DNA template. MiXCR was run by TCRdb on the reads, yielding one entry per CDR3 protein. The sample consists of 65,000 to 85,000 distinct CDR3 sequences, roughly 50% of them appearing once. Sequencing was performed on sorted CD4+, CD8+, or CD8+CD57+ T cells (not recorded which) from PBMCs. The receptors were gathered from a human donor in good health, serving as a control.

The chain joins TRBV11-1 to TRBJ2-1, with a possible D match to TRBD1 (6 bases). The tail of the sequence fits TRBJ2-5 better, so the J call may be wrong. This CDR3 region has 16 residues. CDR1 SGHAT and CDR2 FQDESV come from the germline V gene (reference sequence). The CDR3 is CASSFTGTPYQETQYF. CDR3 in DNA: TGTGCCAGCAGTTTTACCGGGACACCATACCAAGAGACCCAGTACTTC.

The rearrangement joins TRBV7-9 to TRBJ1-2; D possibly corresponds to TRBD1 (6 bases). V was pared by 5 bases and J by 8 bases, with 15 bases between. Germline CDR1 SEHNR, CDR2 FQNEAQ (reference sequence). The CDR3 has 13 amino acids. The CDR3 sequence: CASSQQGTGGYTF. The CDR3 region has the DNA TGTGCCAGCAGCCAACAGGGAACAGGGGGCTACACCTTC.

The chain combines TRBV19 with TRBJ1-1; 7 bases fit TRBD1. The V and J ends lost 1 base and 5 bases, in that order; junction bases with no gene match: 1. CDR1 LNHDA and CDR2 SQIVND come from the germline V gene (reference sequence). The CDR3 is made up of 13 amino acids. CDR3 amino acids: CASSIAGGTEAFF. The CDR3 bases are TGTGCCAGTAGTATAGCAGGGGGTACTGAAGCTTTCTTT.